These 8 T cell receptor beta chains originate from one sample sequenced in a study of blood T cells in healthy people across ages. Then a second PCR, running roughly 7 to 11 cycles, was carried out with a sample-barcoded 5' primer and a J-beta primer mix. MiXCR, applied by TCRdb to the 5' RACE reads, yields one record per CDR3 protein. The repertoire holds 1.5 million to 1.8 million distinct CDR3 sequences, around 40% seen once, with roughly 3.7% in the top ten. The material sequenced was blood. These receptors were collected from a woman aged 18-29 years in good health.

CDR3 sequence reads: CASSSQFEAFF. The CDR3 DNA follows: TGTGCCAGCAGCTCACAATTTGAAGCTTTCTTT. The chain carries TRBV7-9 and TRBJ1-1; D unclear. The CDR3 contains 11 residues. CDR1 is SEHNR, CDR2 FQNEAQ, per germline (reference sequence). V lost 4 bases to trimming and J lost 7 bases, with 7 bases between them.

This clonotype was seen a few times. The chain recombines TRBV29-1 with TRBJ2-3; the match to TRBD2 covers 8 bases. The germline V gene encodes CDR1 SQVTM and CDR2 ANQGSEA. The ends lost 6 bases at V and 1 base at J; junction bases unmatched: 6. This CDR3 has 14 residues. For the CDR3, the DNA is TGCAGCGTAACGGAGACTAGCGGCACAGATACGCAGTATTTT. This encodes CSVTETSGTDTQYF.

The chain is built from TRBV5-1 and TRBJ2-3, with a weak D call TRBD2 (5 bases). Trimming left V 3 bases short and J 1 base short, with 15 bases between. This CDR3 has 16 amino acids. The germline V gene has CDR1 SGHRS and CDR2 YFSETQ. CDR3 DNA sequence: TGCGCCAGCAGCTCCGGACTGACCACCGGCACAGATACGCAGTATTTT. This translates into CASSSGLTTGTDTQYF.

This clonotype was found a few times. The gene calls are TRBV12-3 or TRBV12-4 and TRBJ2-5, with TRBD1 identical over 7 bases. The V segment lost 2 bases and the J segment 7 bases; nucleotides outside the gene matches: 7. This CDR3 region has 14 residues. The chain's CDR3 is CASSLRGQQGTQYF. CDR3 bases: TGTGCCAGCAGTTTAAGGGGGCAGCAGGGGACCCAGTACTTC.

This clonotype was counted a few times. This rearrangement joins TRBV29-1 to TRBJ1-2; D is possibly TRBD1 (5 bases). The V gene's germline CDR1 is SQVTM and CDR2 ANQGSEA. V was clipped by 6 bases and J by 5 bases, with 19 bases between them. CDR3 length: 14 residues. The CDR3 DNA follows: TGCAGCGTCCGACTGGGGGGGAGATCATATGGCTACACCTTC. Translated: CSVRLGGRSYGYTF.

This chain's CDR3 is CASSQDARTGGANVLTF. DNA of the CDR3: TGCGCCAGCAGCCAAGATGCCAGGACGGGGGGGGCCAACGTCCTGACTTTC. The chain has TRBV4-3 and TRBJ2-6, with D possibly matching TRBD2 (5 bases). The CDR3 consists of 17 residues. Trimming pared 0 bases from V and 4 bases from J, leaving 13 bases between. CDR1 is LGHNA, CDR2 YSLEER, per germline.

The CDR3 region has the DNA TGTGCCAGCAGTTTATCCGAGGCCGGGGCCAACGTCCTGACTTTC. Its protein product is CASSLSEAGANVLTF. The genes are TRBV12-3 or TRBV12-4 and TRBJ2-6; D is undetermined. CDR3 length: 15 residues. Trimming took 2 bases from V and 4 from J, leaving 9 bases between them.

The V call is TRBV10-2, the J call TRBJ1-4, with a tentative D call TRBD1 (6 bases). The V gene's germline CDR1 is WSHSY and CDR2 SAAADI. V gave up 5 bases and J gave up 6 bases, with 16 bases separating them. CDR3 size: 15 residues. CDR3 bases: TGCGCCAGCAGTTACAATAGGGGGTATGATGAAAAACTGTTTTTT. Protein sequence: CASSYNRGYDEKLFF.